What follows are 30 T cell receptor beta chains derived from one specimen sequenced in a study of blood T cell repertoires in COVID-19. Sequencing was performed with immunoSEQ multiplex PCR; in TCRdb, only in-frame clones are kept and a portion is missing. Of around 170,000 clones in the sample, roughly nine tenths are singletons; the top ten hold 3.5% to 4.5%. The source material was peripheral blood. These receptor sequences come from a woman between 65 and 79 years old with acute or convalescent COVID-19.

The chain links TRBV7-2 to TRBJ2-2, with D perhaps matching TRBD1 (6 bases). The CDR3 has 16 residues. Germline CDR1 and CDR2: SGHTA and FQGNSA. V lost 7 bases and J lost 7, with 22 bases in between. CDR3 sequence: CASNRSPGKGVGELFF. The CDR3 bases are TGTGCCAGCAACCGGTCCCCGGGGAAGGGGGTCGGGGAGCTGTTTTTT.

A few counts support this clone. V is TRBV5-1 and J is TRBJ1-3; 8 bases fit TRBD1. CDR3 length: 14 residues. CDR1 SGHRS and CDR2 YFSETQ come from the germline V gene. V shed 4 bases and J 7 bases; nucleotides not matched to a gene: 7. The CDR3 spells CASSQTGAGNTIYF. The CDR3 DNA follows: TGCGCCAGCAGCCAGACAGGGGCGGGGAACACCATATATTTT.

The chain links TRBV7-8 to TRBJ2-3; the D is unclear. Trimming removed 5 bases from V and 0 bases from J, with 12 bases in between. The CDR3 is made up of 15 amino acids. CDR1 is SGHVS and CDR2 is FQNEAQ in the germline V gene. The CDR3 DNA reads as TGTGCCAGCAGCCGTTCCTTGGCTAGCACAGATACGCAGTATTTT. Amino acid sequence: CASSRSLASTDTQYF.

J is TRBJ2-7 and V is TRBV6-2 or TRBV6-3; TRBD1 might be the D (5 bases). Germline values: CDR1 MNHEY, CDR2 SVGEGT. V was shortened by 0 bases and J by 0 bases, with 12 bases between the two germline ends. CDR3 length: 16 residues. The CDR3, as DNA: TGTGCCAGCAGTTACTCGATACAGGCTTACTCCTACGAGCAGTACTTC. Translated: CASSYSIQAYSYEQYF.

The chain carries TRBV28 and TRBJ2-2, with 8 bases fitting TRBD1. The germline gives CDR1 MDHEN, CDR2 SYDVKM. The CDR3 sequence is 15 residues long. J was trimmed by 4 bases and V by 6 bases; bases with no gene match: 7. In DNA form, the CDR3 reads TGTGCCAGCAGCCGCCAGGGGGCGGGCACCGGGGAGCTGTTTTTT. This sequence encodes CASSRQGAGTGELFF.

The chain joins TRBV6-1 to TRBJ2-4; 8 nucleotides align to TRBD2. V shed 3 bases and J 3 bases; nucleotides not matched to a gene: 4. There are 15 residues in the CDR3. Looked up from germline, CDR1 is MNHNS and CDR2 is SASEGT. Here the CDR3 DNA reads TGTGCCAGCAGTGAGAGCGGGGGCGGCAAAAACATTCAGTACTTC. Translating gives CASSESGGGKNIQYF.

This clone came up once. The chain employs TRBV2 and TRBJ2-5; maybe TRBD1 (5 bases). This CDR3 is 15 amino acids long. The V and J ends lost 0 bases and 6 bases respectively, with 14 bases between them. Germline V gene data show CDR1 as SNHLY and CDR2 as FYNNEI. The chain's CDR3 is CASSEAWGTAKTQYF. CDR3 nucleotides: TGTGCCAGCAGTGAAGCTTGGGGCACGGCGAAGACCCAGTACTTC.

The J gene is TRBJ2-7, the V gene TRBV24-1, with D tentatively TRBD1 (6 bases). The CDR3 sequence is 13 residues long. Germline CDR1 is KGHDR and CDR2 is SFDVKD. V dropped 5 bases and J dropped 2 bases, with 9 bases sitting between them. The DNA for the CDR3 is TGTGCCACCAGTGGGGACACCCCCTACGAGCAGTACTTC. Its protein is CATSGDTPYEQYF.

This chain links TRBV5-5 with TRBJ1-5; no definite D call. The CDR3 is 15 amino acids. V lost 1 base to trimming and J lost 0 bases, with 8 bases between them. Per germline, CDR1 SGHKS and CDR2 YYEKEE (reference sequence). CDR3 DNA sequence: TGTGCCAGCAGCTTGTCAGTTTATAGCAATCAGCCCCAGCATTTT. Translated, it gives CASSLSVYSNQPQHF.

This chain connects TRBV6-5 to TRBJ2-2; D ambiguous. The CDR3 contains 13 residues. Trimming stripped 4 bases from V and 0 bases from J, with 3 bases between. CDR1 and CDR2 from the germline V gene are MNHEY and SVGAGI. CDR3 sequence: CASSFANTGELFF. For the CDR3, the DNA is TGTGCCAGCAGTTTCGCGAACACCGGGGAGCTGTTTTTT.

The CDR3 protein is CASSFGTGAGELFF. In DNA, the CDR3 is TGTGCCAGCAGCTTCGGAACAGGGGCCGGGGAGCTGTTTTTT. This chain joins TRBV7-2 and TRBJ2-2; TRBD1 matches 7 bases. This CDR3 region has 14 residues. V lost 3 bases to trimming and J lost 6 bases; unmatched junction nucleotides: 4. Germline CDR1 reads SGHTA; CDR2 reads FQGNSA.

J is TRBJ2-5 and V is TRBV27; 10 bases fit TRBD1. The CDR3 consists of 15 residues. V trimming: 3 bases; J trimming: 5 bases; junction bases outside the gene matches: 6. The V gene's germline CDR1 is MNHEY and CDR2 SMNVEV (reference sequence). CDR3 loop: CASSFGTGERETQYF. CDR3 sequence (DNA): TGTGCCAGCAGTTTCGGGACAGGGGAGAGGGAGACCCAGTACTTC.

The chain combines TRBV12-3 or TRBV12-4 with TRBJ1-1, with D unclear. V gave up 10 bases and J gave up 1 base, with 7 bases separating them. The CDR3 loop spans 11 amino acids. As DNA, the CDR3 is TGTGCCACCACACGGAACACTGAAGCTTTCTTT. Translating gives CATTRNTEAFF.

The chain links TRBV7-9 to TRBJ1-5; tentative D call: TRBD1 (6 bases). V was clipped by 6 bases and J by 4 bases, with 19 bases between them. The germline V gene has CDR1 SEHNR and CDR2 FQNEAQ (reference sequence). The CDR3 sequence is 16 residues long. The CDR3 here is CASSLQTGEGNQPQHF. CDR3 nucleotides: TGTGCCAGCAGTTTACAGACAGGCGAGGGAAATCAGCCCCAGCATTTT.

V usage is TRBV19 and J usage is TRBJ1-5; 7 bases fit TRBD1. The V gene end was trimmed by 3 bases and the J gene end by 7 bases; junction bases not matched to a gene: 15. The germline V gene has CDR1 LNHDA and CDR2 SQIVND (reference sequence). The CDR3 consists of 17 residues. The CDR3 DNA is TGTGCCAGTAGTATGAACCCGAGCCCGGGACAGAGACAGCCCCAGCATTTT. It encodes CASSMNPSPGQRQPQHF.

V usage is TRBV24-1 and J usage is TRBJ2-2; tentatively, D is TRBD2 (7 bases). The CDR3 length is 14 residues. Germline loops: CDR1 KGHDR, CDR2 SFDVKD. Trimming stripped 9 bases from V and 3 bases from J, with 13 bases between. The chain's CDR3 is CATRGGGDTGELFF. The CDR3, as DNA: TGTGCCACCCGAGGGGGAGGGGACACCGGGGAGCTGTTTTTT.

This sequence joins TRBV19 and TRBJ1-2; the match to TRBD1 covers 8 bases. Germline loops: CDR1 LNHDA, CDR2 SQIVND (reference sequence). CDR3 length equals 14 residues. Trimming took 8 bases from V and 7 from J; bases not matched to a gene: 12. CDR3 sequence: CASGRQGTNSGYTF. CDR3 DNA sequence: TGTGCCAGTGGACGACAGGGGACGAATTCTGGCTACACCTTC.

This sequence joins TRBV4-1 and TRBJ1-2; D unresolved. The CDR3 extends over 15 amino acids. CDR1 and CDR2 (germline): MGHRA, YSYEKL. The ends were cut back, 4 bases at V and 4 bases at J, with 16 bases in the middle. The CDR3 spells CASSPLRADLYGYTF. The DNA of the CDR3 is TGCGCCAGCAGCCCTCTGAGGGCGGACCTCTATGGCTACACCTTC.

This chain uses TRBV7-6 with TRBJ1-3; 8 nucleotides match TRBD1. Germline loops: CDR1 SGHVS, CDR2 FNYEAQ. V was pared by 4 bases and J by 4 bases, with 9 bases of the junction left unmatched. The CDR3 loop spans 16 amino acids. The CDR3 reads CASSSIKGQGGNTIYF. In nucleotides, the CDR3 is TGTGCCAGCAGCTCAATAAAAGGACAGGGCGGAAACACCATATATTTT. Variable domain in full (rest from reference TRBV7-6 and TRBJ1-3): GAGVSQSPRYKVTKRGQDVALRCDPISGHVSLYWYRQALGQGPEFLTYFNYEAQQDKSGLPNDRFSAERPEGSISTLTIQRTEQRDSAMYRCASSSIKGQGGNTIYFGEGSWLTVV.

The chain recombines TRBV4-3 with TRBJ1-1, with a weak D call TRBD1 (6 bases). Germline V lookup: CDR1 LGHNA, CDR2 YSLEER. The CDR3 covers 15 residues. Between the trimmed V and J ends, which lost 3 bases and 4 bases, there was a span of 15 bases. CDR3 DNA sequence: TGCGCCAGCAGCCAGGCTACAGGGTGGAGCACTGAAGCTTTCTTT. Amino acid sequence: CASSQATGWSTEAFF.

This clone was detected once. The chain couples TRBV6-5 to TRBJ2-7; possible D gene TRBD1, 6 bases. This CDR3 is built from 15 residues. Trimming removed 4 bases at V and 2 bases at J, with 15 bases between. The germline V gene has CDR1 MNHEY and CDR2 SVGAGI. Here the CDR3 reads CASSSAGTLAYEQYF. CDR3 DNA: TGTGCCAGCAGTTCAGCCGGGACACTGGCCTACGAGCAGTACTTC.

This clone occurred once. This chain links TRBV5-1 with TRBJ1-4, with D possibly being TRBD1 (6 bases). The germline gives CDR1 SGHRS, CDR2 YFSETQ. Trimming cost V 1 base and J 5 bases, with 9 bases left between them. This CDR3 comprises 14 residues. DNA of the CDR3: TGCGCCAGCAGCTTGTCAGGGGTCAATGAAAAACTGTTTTTT. It specifies CASSLSGVNEKLFF.

The V gene is TRBV29-1, the J gene TRBJ1-2, with 7 bases that match TRBD1. The germline gives CDR1 SQVTM, CDR2 ANQGSEA. This CDR3 spans 12 amino acids. Losses at the gene ends were 3 bases for V and 6 bases for J; bases not matched to a gene: 4. CDR3 loop: CSVDLQGNGYTF. The CDR3, as DNA: TGCAGCGTTGATTTACAGGGGAATGGCTACACCTTC.

The chain uses TRBV4-2 and TRBJ1-6, with D possibly being TRBD1 (6 bases). With 1 base removed from V and 5 bases from J, the gap between germline ends came to 12 bases. Germline loops: CDR1 LGHNA, CDR2 YNFKEQ. The CDR3 totals 16 residues. DNA for the CDR3: TGTGCCAGCAGCCAAGCATCAGGGGCGGATAATTCACCCCTCCACTTT. It specifies CASSQASGADNSPLHF.

V gene TRBV6-6 combines with J gene TRBJ2-1; the D gene is possibly TRBD2 (5 bases). V lost 4 bases to trimming and J lost 6 bases, with 19 bases between them. The CDR3 length is 16 residues. CDR1 and CDR2 (germline): MNHNY, SVGAGI (reference sequence). CDR3 residues: CASSSGGSRAGNEQFF. The CDR3 nucleotides are TGTGCCAGCAGTTCGGGTGGGTCGAGGGCTGGCAATGAGCAGTTCTTC.

The J gene is TRBJ2-7, the V gene TRBV6-2 or TRBV6-3, with unresolved D. CDR1 is MNHEY and CDR2 is SVGEGT in the germline V gene. The CDR3 has 11 amino acids. Trimming left V 3 bases short and J 3 bases short, with 3 bases between. CDR3 nucleotides: TGTGCCAGCAGTTATATCTACGAGCAGTACTTC. Protein: CASSYIYEQYF.

For this clone: The sample has other DNA sequences that encode this CDR3 too. The V gene is TRBV12-3 or TRBV12-4, the J gene TRBJ1-3; D uncertain. This CDR3 is built from 12 residues. V was pared by 5 bases and J by 2 bases, with 4 bases between. DNA for the CDR3: TGTGCCAGCAGTCTCCCTGGAAACACCATATATTTT. Its protein product is CASSLPGNTIYF.

This chain joins TRBV28 and TRBJ1-5; no clear D. With 1 base removed from V and 9 bases from J, the gap between germline ends came to 19 bases. This CDR3 has 16 amino acids. Per the germline V gene, CDR1 is MDHEN and CDR2 is SYDVKM. CDR3 in amino acids: CASSLSGAGPGLPQHF. Here the CDR3 DNA reads TGTGCCAGCAGTTTATCGGGAGCTGGGCCAGGTTTGCCCCAGCATTTT. Complete variable domain (other parts from reference TRBV28 and TRBJ1-5): DVKVTQSSRYLVKRTGEKVFLECVQDMDHENMFWYRQDPGLGLRLIYFSYDVKMKEKGDIPEGYSVSREKKERFSLILESASTNQTSMYLCASSLSGAGPGLPQHFGDGTRLSIL.

The chain recombines TRBV18 with TRBJ1-1; 8 bases agree with TRBD1. V was pared by 2 bases and J by 1 base, with 6 bases of the junction left unmatched. The CDR3 is 16 residues long. The germline V gene has CDR1 KGHSH and CDR2 LQKENI. The CDR3 here is CASSPSQGARNTEAFF. CDR3 in DNA: TGTGCCAGCTCACCATCCCAGGGGGCGAGGAACACTGAAGCTTTCTTT.

CDR3 protein: CASSPLTGRGGKDTQYF. The CDR3 DNA follows: TGTGCCAGCTCACCTCTAACGGGACGGGGGGGCAAAGATACGCAGTATTTT. The chain links TRBV18 to TRBJ2-3; 8 positions match TRBD2. With 3 bases clipped from V and 5 bases from J, the junction kept 13 bases outside the gene matches. This CDR3 contains 17 residues. CDR1 and CDR2 (germline): KGHSH, LQKENI. Supplemented by reference TRBV18 and TRBJ2-3, the full variable domain reads NAGVMQNPRHLVRRRGQEARLRCSPMKGHSHVYWYRQLPEEGLKFMVYLQKENIIDESGMPKERFSAEFPKEGPSILRIQQVVRGDSAAYFCASSPLTGRGGKDTQYFGPGTRLTVL.